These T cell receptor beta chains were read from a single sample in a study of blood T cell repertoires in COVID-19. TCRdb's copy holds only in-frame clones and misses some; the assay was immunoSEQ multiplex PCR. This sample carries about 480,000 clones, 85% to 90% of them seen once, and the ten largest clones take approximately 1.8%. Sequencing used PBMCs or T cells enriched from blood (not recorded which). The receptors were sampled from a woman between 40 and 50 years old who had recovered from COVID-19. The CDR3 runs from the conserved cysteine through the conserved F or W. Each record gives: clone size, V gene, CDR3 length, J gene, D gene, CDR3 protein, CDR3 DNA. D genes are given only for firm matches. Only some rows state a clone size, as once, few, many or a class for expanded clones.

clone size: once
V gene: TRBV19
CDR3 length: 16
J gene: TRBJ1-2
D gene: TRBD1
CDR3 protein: CASNPIEGTGRIGYTF
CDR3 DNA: TGTGCCAGCAACCCTATCGAAGGGACAGGGAGAATTGGCTACACCTTC

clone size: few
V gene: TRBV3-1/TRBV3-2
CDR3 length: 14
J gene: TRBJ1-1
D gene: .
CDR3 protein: CASSQQQGGTEAFF
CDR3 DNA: TGTGCCAGCAGCCAACAACAGGGTGGAACTGAAGCTTTCTTT

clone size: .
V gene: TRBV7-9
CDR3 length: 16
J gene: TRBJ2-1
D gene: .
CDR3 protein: CASSLGSERTNNEQFF
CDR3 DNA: TGTGCCAGCAGCTTAGGATCGGAGCGAACCAACAATGAGCAGTTCTTC

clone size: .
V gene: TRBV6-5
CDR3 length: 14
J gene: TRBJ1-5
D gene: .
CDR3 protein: CASILDRGDQPQHF
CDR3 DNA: TGTGCCAGCATCCTGGACAGAGGGGATCAGCCCCAGCATTTT

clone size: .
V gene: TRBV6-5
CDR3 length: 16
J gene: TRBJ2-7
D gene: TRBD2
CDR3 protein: CASSYSTGSGTYEQYF
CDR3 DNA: TGTGCCAGCAGTTACTCGACCGGGAGCGGGACCTACGAGCAGTACTTC

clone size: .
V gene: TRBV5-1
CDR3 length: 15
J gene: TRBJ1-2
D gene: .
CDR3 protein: CASSLDRLANYGYTF
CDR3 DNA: TGCGCCAGCAGCTTGGACCGGTTAGCTAACTATGGCTACACCTTC

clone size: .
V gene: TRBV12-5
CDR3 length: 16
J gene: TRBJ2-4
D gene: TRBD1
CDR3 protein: CASGLVLGTAKNIQYF
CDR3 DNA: TGTGCTAGTGGTTTGGTACTAGGGACAGCGAAAAACATTCAGTACTTC

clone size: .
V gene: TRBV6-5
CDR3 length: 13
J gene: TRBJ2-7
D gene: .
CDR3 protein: CASSYTGSYEQYF
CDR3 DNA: TGTGCCAGCAGTTACACAGGCTCCTACGAGCAGTACTTC

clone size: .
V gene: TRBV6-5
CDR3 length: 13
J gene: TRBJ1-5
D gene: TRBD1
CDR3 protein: CASRPDRNQPQHF
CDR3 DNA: TGTGCCAGCAGGCCGGACAGGAATCAGCCCCAGCATTTT

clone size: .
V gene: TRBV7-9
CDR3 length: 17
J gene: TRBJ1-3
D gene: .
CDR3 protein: CASSLNPNILSGNTIYF
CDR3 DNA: TGTGCCAGCAGCTTAAATCCGAACATCCTCTCTGGAAACACCATATATTTT

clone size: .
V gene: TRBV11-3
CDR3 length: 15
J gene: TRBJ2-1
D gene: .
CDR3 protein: CASSSGQQTYNEQFF
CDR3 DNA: TGTGCCAGCAGCTCCGGACAGCAAACCTACAATGAGCAGTTCTTC

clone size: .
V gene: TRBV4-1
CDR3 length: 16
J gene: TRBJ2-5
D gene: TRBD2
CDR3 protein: CASSQDPSGSYRTQYF
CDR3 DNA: TGCGCCAGCAGCCAAGATCCGAGCGGGAGTTACAGGACCCAGTACTTC

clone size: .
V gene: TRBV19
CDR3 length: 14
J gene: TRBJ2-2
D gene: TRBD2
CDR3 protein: CASSIYLAGTELFF
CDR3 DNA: TGTGCCAGTAGTATCTACCTAGCGGGAACCGAGCTGTTTTTT

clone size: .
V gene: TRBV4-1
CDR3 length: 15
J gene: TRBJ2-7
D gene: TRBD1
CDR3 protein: CASSLGQGPSYEQYF
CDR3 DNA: TGCGCCAGCAGTCTAGGACAGGGGCCGTCCTACGAGCAGTACTTC

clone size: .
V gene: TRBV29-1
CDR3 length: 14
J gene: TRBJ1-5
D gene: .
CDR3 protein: CSVLGGGAGQPQHF
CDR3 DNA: TGCAGCGTTTTGGGGGGGGGCGCGGGACAGCCCCAGCATTTT

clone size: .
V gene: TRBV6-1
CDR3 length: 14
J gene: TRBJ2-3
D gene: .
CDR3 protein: CASSFHTGRDTQYF
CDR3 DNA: TGTGCCAGCAGTTTCCACACAGGGAGAGATACGCAGTATTTT

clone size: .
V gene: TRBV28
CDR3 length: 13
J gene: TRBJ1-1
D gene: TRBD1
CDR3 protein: CASSWDRDTEAFF
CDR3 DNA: TGTGCCAGCAGTTGGGACAGGGACACTGAAGCTTTCTTT

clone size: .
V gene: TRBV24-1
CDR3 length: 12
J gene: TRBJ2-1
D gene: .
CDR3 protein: CATSDLAGEQFF
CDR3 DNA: TGTGCCACCAGTGATCTGGCGGGGGAGCAGTTCTTC

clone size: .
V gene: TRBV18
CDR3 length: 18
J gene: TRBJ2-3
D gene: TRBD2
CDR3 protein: CASSPRQVSGSREDTQYF
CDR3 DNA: TGTGCCAGCTCACCAAGACAGGTTAGCGGGAGCAGGGAAGATACGCAGTATTTT

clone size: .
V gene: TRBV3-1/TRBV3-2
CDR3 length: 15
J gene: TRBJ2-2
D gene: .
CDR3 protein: CASSQALTNTGELFF
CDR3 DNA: TGTGCCAGCAGCCAAGCCTTAACGAACACCGGGGAGCTGTTTTTT

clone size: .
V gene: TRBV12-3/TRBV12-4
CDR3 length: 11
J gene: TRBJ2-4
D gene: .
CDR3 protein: CASSLENIQYF
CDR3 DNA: TGTGCCAGCAGTCTGGAGAACATTCAGTACTTC

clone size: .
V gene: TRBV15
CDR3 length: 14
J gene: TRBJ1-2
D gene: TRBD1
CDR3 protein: CATSSFNRGYGYTF
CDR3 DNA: TGTGCCACCAGCTCTTTTAACAGGGGTTATGGCTACACCTTC

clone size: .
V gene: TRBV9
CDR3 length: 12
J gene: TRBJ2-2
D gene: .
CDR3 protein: CASSVAGGELFF
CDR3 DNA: TGTGCCAGCAGCGTAGCGGGCGGGGAGCTGTTTTTT

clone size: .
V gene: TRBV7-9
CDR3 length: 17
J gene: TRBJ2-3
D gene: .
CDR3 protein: CASSLDYQGLSTDTQYF
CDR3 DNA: TGTGCCAGCAGCTTAGATTACCAGGGATTGAGCACAGATACGCAGTATTTT

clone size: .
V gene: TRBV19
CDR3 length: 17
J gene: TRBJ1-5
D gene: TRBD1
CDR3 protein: CASSILPGTGSNQPQHF
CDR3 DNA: TGTGCCAGTAGTATTTTACCTGGGACAGGGAGCAATCAGCCCCAGCATTTT

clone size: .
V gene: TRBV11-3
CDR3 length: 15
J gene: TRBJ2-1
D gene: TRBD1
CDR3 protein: CASSYGTGIYNEQFF
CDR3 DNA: TGTGCCAGCAGCTACGGGACAGGGATCTACAATGAGCAGTTCTTC

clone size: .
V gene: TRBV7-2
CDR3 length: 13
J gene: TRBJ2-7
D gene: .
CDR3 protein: CASSLEEAYEQYF
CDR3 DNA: TGTGCCAGCAGCTTAGAAGAGGCCTACGAGCAGTACTTC

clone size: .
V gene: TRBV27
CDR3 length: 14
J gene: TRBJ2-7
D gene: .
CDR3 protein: CASGQGRTFYEQYF
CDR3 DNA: TGTGCCAGCGGGCAGGGAAGGACCTTCTACGAGCAGTACTTC

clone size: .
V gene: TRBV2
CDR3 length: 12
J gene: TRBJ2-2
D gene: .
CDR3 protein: CASRHDTGELFF
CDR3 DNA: TGTGCCAGCAGACACGACACCGGGGAGCTGTTTTTT

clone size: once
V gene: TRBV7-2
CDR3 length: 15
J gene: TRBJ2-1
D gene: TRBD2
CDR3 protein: CASSFGGRGGNEQFF
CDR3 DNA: TGTGCCAGCAGCTTCGGCGGGAGGGGAGGCAATGAGCAGTTCTTC

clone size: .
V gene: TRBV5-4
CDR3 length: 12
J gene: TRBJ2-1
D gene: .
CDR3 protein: CASIRRDNEQFF
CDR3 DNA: TGTGCCAGCATCCGTCGAGACAATGAGCAGTTCTTC

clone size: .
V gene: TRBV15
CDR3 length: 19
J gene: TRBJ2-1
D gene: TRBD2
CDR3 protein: CATSRVRGLAGTRYNEQFF
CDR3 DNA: TGTGCCACCAGCAGAGTTCGGGGACTAGCGGGAACGCGGTACAATGAGCAGTTCTTC

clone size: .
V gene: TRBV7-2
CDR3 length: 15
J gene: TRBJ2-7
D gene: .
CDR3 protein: CASSLGQAVSYEQYF
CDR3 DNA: TGTGCCAGCAGCTTAGGGCAGGCCGTTTCCTACGAGCAGTACTTC

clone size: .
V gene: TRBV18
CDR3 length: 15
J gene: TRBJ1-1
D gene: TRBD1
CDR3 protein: CASSPLEGAGTEAFF
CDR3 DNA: TGTGCCAGCTCACCCTTAGAGGGGGCCGGAACTGAAGCTTTCTTT

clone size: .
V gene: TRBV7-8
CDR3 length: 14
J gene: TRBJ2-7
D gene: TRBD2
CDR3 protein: CASSSLAGGYEQYF
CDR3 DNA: TGTGCCAGCAGCTCGCTAGCGGGTGGGTACGAGCAGTACTTC

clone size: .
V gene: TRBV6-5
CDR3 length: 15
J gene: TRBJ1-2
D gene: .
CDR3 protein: CASSYYPGVTYGYTF
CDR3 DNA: TGTGCCAGCAGTTACTATCCAGGGGTTACCTATGGCTACACCTTC

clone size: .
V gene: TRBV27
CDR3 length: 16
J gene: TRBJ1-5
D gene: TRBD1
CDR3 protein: CASSPSGGEGNQPQHF
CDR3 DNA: TGTGCCAGCAGTCCCTCAGGGGGAGAGGGCAATCAGCCCCAGCATTTT

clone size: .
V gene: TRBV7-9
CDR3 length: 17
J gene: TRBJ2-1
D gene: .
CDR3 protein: CASSLGAALVSYNEQFF
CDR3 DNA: TGTGCCAGCAGCTTAGGGGCAGCCCTCGTCTCCTACAATGAGCAGTTCTTC

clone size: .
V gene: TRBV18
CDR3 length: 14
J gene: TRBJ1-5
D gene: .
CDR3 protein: CASSPQGELQPQHF
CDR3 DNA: TGTGCCAGCTCACCACAGGGAGAACTCCAGCCCCAGCATTTT

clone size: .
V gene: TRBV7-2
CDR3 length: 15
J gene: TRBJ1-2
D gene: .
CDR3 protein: CASSLEYSSNYGYTF
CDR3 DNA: TGTGCCAGCAGCTTGGAATACAGTTCTAACTATGGCTACACCTTC

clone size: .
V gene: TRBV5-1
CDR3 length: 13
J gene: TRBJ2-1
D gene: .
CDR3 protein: CASSQNRGYEQFF
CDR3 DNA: TGCGCCAGCAGCCAAAATAGGGGATATGAGCAGTTCTTC

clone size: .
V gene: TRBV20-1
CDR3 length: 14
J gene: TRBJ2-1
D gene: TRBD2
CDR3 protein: CSASIAGGGNEQFF
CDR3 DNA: TGCAGTGCTAGTATAGCGGGAGGGGGTAATGAGCAGTTCTTC

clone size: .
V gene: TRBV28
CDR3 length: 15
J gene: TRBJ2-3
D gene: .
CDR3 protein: CASSFPTGSTDTQYF
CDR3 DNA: TGTGCCAGCAGTTTCCCGACGGGGAGCACAGATACGCAGTATTTT

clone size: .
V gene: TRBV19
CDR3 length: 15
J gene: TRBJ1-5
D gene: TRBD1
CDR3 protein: CASSPRTGSGQPQHF
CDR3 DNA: TGTGCCAGTAGTCCGCGGACAGGGTCGGGTCAGCCCCAGCATTTT

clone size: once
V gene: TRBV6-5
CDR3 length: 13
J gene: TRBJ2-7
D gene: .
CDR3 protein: CASRNSRPYEQYF
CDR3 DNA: TGTGCCAGCAGGAACAGTCGCCCGTACGAGCAGTACTTC

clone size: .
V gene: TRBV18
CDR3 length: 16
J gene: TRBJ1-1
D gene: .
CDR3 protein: CASSLWSSSSGTEAFF
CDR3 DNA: TGTGCCAGCTCATTGTGGTCCAGTAGCTCAGGGACTGAAGCTTTCTTT

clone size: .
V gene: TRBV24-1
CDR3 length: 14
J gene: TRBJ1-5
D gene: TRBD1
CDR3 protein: CATSEEQGNQPQHF
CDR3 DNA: TGTGCCACCAGTGAAGAACAGGGGAATCAGCCCCAGCATTTT

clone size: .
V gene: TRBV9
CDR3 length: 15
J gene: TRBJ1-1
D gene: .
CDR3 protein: CASSVDLGVNTEAFF
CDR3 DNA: TGTGCCAGCAGCGTAGATCTAGGCGTAAACACTGAAGCTTTCTTT

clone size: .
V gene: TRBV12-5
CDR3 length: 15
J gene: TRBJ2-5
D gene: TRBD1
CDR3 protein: CASGLATGHPETQYF
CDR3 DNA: TGTGCTAGTGGTTTGGCGACAGGGCACCCAGAGACCCAGTACTTC

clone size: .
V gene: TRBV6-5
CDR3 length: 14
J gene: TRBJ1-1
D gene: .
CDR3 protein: CASTKREGIYEAFF
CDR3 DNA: TGTGCCAGCACCAAGCGGGAGGGAATTTATGAAGCTTTCTTT

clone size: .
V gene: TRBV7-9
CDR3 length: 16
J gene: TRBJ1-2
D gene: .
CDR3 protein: CASSLGRGRFNYGYTF
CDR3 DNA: TGTGCCAGCAGCTTAGGGCGCGGAAGATTCAACTATGGCTACACCTTC

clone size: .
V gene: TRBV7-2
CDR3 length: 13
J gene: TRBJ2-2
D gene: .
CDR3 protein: CASSRTATGELFF
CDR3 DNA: TGTGCCAGCAGCCGGACAGCCACCGGGGAGCTGTTTTTT

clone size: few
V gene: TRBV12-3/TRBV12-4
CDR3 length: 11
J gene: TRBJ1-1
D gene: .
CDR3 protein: CASSFGPEAFF
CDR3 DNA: TGTGCCAGCAGTTTTGGGCCTGAAGCTTTCTTT

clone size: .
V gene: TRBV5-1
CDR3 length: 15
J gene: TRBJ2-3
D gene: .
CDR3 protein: CASSLAAGIPDTQYF
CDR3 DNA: TGCGCCAGCAGCTTGGCCGCAGGGATTCCAGATACGCAGTATTTT